The text below deals with one T cell receptor beta chain. Using immunoSEQ multiplex PCR, the repertoire was profiled, and TCRdb retains in-frame clones only, with some absent. The sample yields approximately 150,000 clones, over 80% seen once. The length of the CDR3 is 17 residues. The V gene end was trimmed by 4 bases and the J gene end by 6 bases; junction bases not matched to a gene: 14. CDR1 SGHDT and CDR2 YYEEEE come from the germline V gene. The data stem from a study of blood T cell repertoires in COVID-19. The J gene is TRBJ2-7, the V gene TRBV5-6; 12 bases are shared with TRBD1. This receptor was taken from a man aged 50-60 years who had recovered from COVID-19. Sequencing was performed on peripheral blood. The CDR3 sequence is CASSLGASGQGASEQYF. DNA of the CDR3: TGTGCCAGCAGCCTGGGGGCGTCGGGACAGGGGGCATCCGAGCAGTACTTC.